This is a list of T cell receptor beta chains from one sample in a study of cytomegalovirus exposure and HLA in healthy donors. Some clones are missing from TCRdb's copy, which holds only in-frame ones; the method was immunoSEQ multiplex PCR. The repertoire includes under 200,000 clones, approximately 80% of them detected once, and 1.8% sits in the top ten. Sequencing input: PBMCs. These TCRs come from a woman aged 25 to 39 in good health and CMV-seronegative. The CDR3 runs from the conserved cysteine through the conserved F or W. The D gene is left open where the match is weak. The size of a clone is reported for some rows only, either as once, few or many, or as a class for expanded clones.

CDR3nt,CDR3aa,d_gene,j_gene,v_gene,abundance
TGTGCCAGCAGTTCCGTGGAGGGTCGGACTGAAGCTTTCTTT,CASSSVEGRTEAFF,-,TRBJ1-1,TRBV6-5,few
TGTGCCAGCAGCCTCGAGGCGTCTACCCGGCAGTACTTC,CASSLEASTRQYF,-,TRBJ2-7,TRBV6-5,few
TGTGCCAGCAGATCACCACAGGCTAACTATGGCTACACCTTC,CASRSPQANYGYTF,-,TRBJ1-2,TRBV2,-
TGTGCCAGTAGGGAGGGGTCGAACACTGAAGCTTTCTTT,CASREGSNTEAFF,-,TRBJ1-1,TRBV19,few
TGTGCCAGCTCACAGTTTGGCAGGGGGGTTCTAGGAGATGGCTACACCTTC,CASSQFGRGVLGDGYTF,TRBD1,TRBJ1-2,TRBV18,few
TGCAGTGCTATACGGGACACTGAAGCTTTCTTT,CSAIRDTEAFF,-,TRBJ1-1,TRBV20-1,-
TGTGCCAGTAGTCCGATGGGACTAGCGGACAATGAGCAGTTCTTC,CASSPMGLADNEQFF,TRBD2,TRBJ2-1,TRBV19,-
TGTGCCAGCAGTGACTCGAAACAGTTCCAGCATTTT,CASSDSKQFQHF,-,TRBJ1-5,TRBV6-4,-
TGTGCCAGCGACAGGGGGTATCAGCCCCAGCATTTT,CASDRGYQPQHF,TRBD1,TRBJ1-5,TRBV28,-
TGTGCCAGCAGCTTACGACAGGGGAAGAATGAGCAGTTCTTC,CASSLRQGKNEQFF,TRBD1,TRBJ2-1,TRBV11-3,-
TGCGCCAGCAGTAACTACTACGAGCAGTACTTC,CASSNYYEQYF,-,TRBJ2-7,TRBV5-1,-
TGTGCCAGCAGCGTAGCTCTAAGGGGTAGGGGACAGGGGACTTATGGCTACACCTTC,CASSVALRGRGQGTYGYTF,TRBD1,TRBJ1-2,TRBV9,-
TGTGCCAGCAGCTCAGGGGGACTGAATCCTCAAGAGACCCAGTACTTC,CASSSGGLNPQETQYF,-,TRBJ2-5,TRBV11-2,-
TGCAGTGCTAGCAGGGAAGAGACCCAGTACTTC,CSASREETQYF,-,TRBJ2-5,TRBV20-1,-
TGTGCCAGCAGCACGGACAGGGACGAGACCCAGTACTTC,CASSTDRDETQYF,TRBD1,TRBJ2-5,TRBV11-2,-
TGTGCCAGCAGCTTATGGACAATGAACACTGAAGCTTTCTTT,CASSLWTMNTEAFF,-,TRBJ1-1,TRBV11-2,-
TGCGCCAGCAGCCCCCGAGGTAGCGGGGGCCGGGGGAACATTCAGTACTTC,CASSPRGSGGRGNIQYF,TRBD2,TRBJ2-4,TRBV5-1,-
TGCGCCAGCAGCTTGGGCGGACAGGGGCACCAGCCCCAGCATTTT,CASSLGGQGHQPQHF,TRBD1,TRBJ1-5,TRBV5-1,few
TGTGCCAGCAGCGCCGTAGCGGGAGGGCCTGGAAACATTCAGTACTTC,CASSAVAGGPGNIQYF,TRBD2,TRBJ2-4,TRBV9,-
TGTGCCTCGGTCCGGGGGAGTGACACTGAAGCTTTCTTT,CASVRGSDTEAFF,-,TRBJ1-1,TRBV27,-
TGTGCCTGGAGTGTTGGGTTGGCAGGGGTTTTTGGCTCTGGAAACACCATATATTTT,CAWSVGLAGVFGSGNTIYF,-,TRBJ1-3,TRBV30,-
TGTGCCAGCAGTGAAGACAGGGGGCCAGATACGCAGTATTTT,CASSEDRGPDTQYF,TRBD1,TRBJ2-3,TRBV6-1,-
TGCAGCGTTGCTAGCGAGGGTACAGATACGCAGTATTTT,CSVASEGTDTQYF,-,TRBJ2-3,TRBV29-1,-
TGTGCCAGCAGTTTACGTGGACAGGGGGCCTACGAGCAGTACTTC,CASSLRGQGAYEQYF,TRBD1,TRBJ2-7,TRBV27,-
TGTGCCAGCATCCCAGCTGCCCTAGCGGGGGGGGTGCAGTACTTC,CASIPAALAGGVQYF,TRBD2,TRBJ2-5,TRBV7-2,-